These 30 T cell receptor beta chains share one sample of origin, sequenced in a study of T-cell reconstitution after alpha-beta-depleted transplantation in children. During its preparation, the TCRbeta library received unique molecular identifiers. One entry per CDR3 protein results from TCRdb running MiXCR on the PCR reads. The data contain 75,000 to 90,000 distinct CDR3 sequences, over 12% of them singletons. The sample here was PBMCs, mostly from graft donor cells, taken 180 days after TCRalphabeta/CD19-depleted stem cell transplant. The receptors were sampled from a male patient under 10 years old who had a stem cell transplant for acute lymphoblastic leukemia, so the T cells may come from the graft donor.

The chain recombines TRBV18 with TRBJ1-2; D remains unclear. V lost 3 bases and J 8 bases, leaving 16 bases between the germline ends. Germline CDR1 and CDR2: KGHSH and LQKENI. This CDR3 has 14 residues. DNA of the CDR3: TGTGCCAGCTCACCTATAGGACGGAAGTTGGGCTACACCTTC. Its translation: CASSPIGRKLGYTF.

The chain couples TRBV7-9 to TRBJ2-4; 7 bases are shared with TRBD2. V lost 5 bases and J lost 3; bases outside the gene matches: 10. CDR1 and CDR2 from the germline V gene are SEHNR and FQNEAQ (reference sequence). This CDR3 comprises 16 residues. The DNA of the CDR3 is TGTGCCAGCAGCCAGGAAGGGAAGCGGGGCAAAAACATTCAGTACTTC. Translating gives CASSQEGKRGKNIQYF.

The table lists this clonotype with a few counts. The chain recombines TRBV20-1 with TRBJ1-2; no firm D call. The germline V gene has CDR1 DFQATT and CDR2 SNEGSKA (reference sequence). The CDR3 is made up of 13 amino acids. Trimming pared 0 bases from V and 5 bases from J, leaving 10 bases between. This chain's CDR3 is CSARETTRYGYTF. The CDR3 DNA reads as TGCAGTGCTAGAGAAACTACGCGGTATGGCTACACCTTC.

This sequence joins TRBV7-2 and TRBJ2-7, with D perhaps TRBD2 (5 bases). The CDR3 runs to 14 residues. V was cut by 4 bases and J by 1 base, with 11 bases left in between. CDR1 SGHTA and CDR2 FQGNSA come from the germline V gene. CDR3 bases: TGTGCCAGCAGCTCCCGGACTGATTCCTACGAGCAGTACTTC. As protein: CASSSRTDSYEQYF.

As DNA, the CDR3 is TGTGCCAGCAGCCCAGGGGGGCACTCCTACGAGCAGTACTTC. Translated: CASSPGGHSYEQYF. The rearrangement joins TRBV7-9 to TRBJ2-7, with D possibly being TRBD1 (7 bases). V gave up 5 bases and J gave up 0 bases, with 11 bases separating them. Germline-derived CDR1 and CDR2 are SEHNR and FQNEAQ (reference sequence). This CDR3 spans 14 amino acids.

V usage is TRBV5-1 and J usage is TRBJ2-3, with D tentatively TRBD1 (6 bases). V was shortened by 4 bases and J by 2 bases, with 11 bases between the two germline ends. Germline CDR1 reads SGHRS; CDR2 reads YFSETQ. This CDR3 comprises 14 residues. For the CDR3, the DNA is TGCGCCAGCAGCCGGCAGGGGAACACAGATACGCAGTATTTT. Its protein product is CASSRQGNTDTQYF.

This clonotype was picked up a small number of times. This sequence joins TRBV12-3 or TRBV12-4 and TRBJ2-5, with D possibly being TRBD1 (5 bases). Trimming removed 5 bases at V and 1 base at J, with 14 bases between. The CDR3 is made up of 15 amino acids. This CDR3 reads CASSLLTGPQETQYF. CDR3 coding DNA: TGTGCCAGCAGTCTCCTAACAGGCCCCCAAGAGACCCAGTACTTC.

V usage is TRBV5-1 and J usage is TRBJ1-2; no clear D gene. Germline CDR1 reads SGHRS; CDR2 reads YFSETQ. The CDR3 runs 15 residues. Trimming took 6 bases from V and 4 from J, leaving 19 bases between them. The chain's CDR3 is CASTFGGRAPYGYTF. CDR3 in DNA: TGCGCCAGCACCTTCGGAGGGAGAGCCCCCTATGGCTACACCTTC.

This clonotype was seen a handful of times. This chain joins TRBV27 and TRBJ1-5; 11 positions match TRBD1. V lost 4 bases and J lost 2; bases outside the gene matches: 7. From germline, CDR1 is MNHEY and CDR2 SMNVEV (reference sequence). CDR3 size: 17 residues. The CDR3 DNA reads TGTGCCAGCAGTTCTGGACAGGGGGCTGGAGGCAATCAGCCCCAGCATTTT. This codes for CASSSGQGAGGNQPQHF.

V gene TRBV20-1 combines with J gene TRBJ1-1; TRBD1 is a possible D gene (5 bases). The CDR3 sequence is 12 residues long. Between the trimmed V and J ends, which lost 7 bases and 6 bases, there was a span of 15 bases. CDR1 and CDR2 (germline): DFQATT, SNEGSKA (reference sequence). The CDR3 loop is CSGPQVYPEAFF. CDR3 sequence (DNA): TGCAGTGGACCACAGGTCTACCCTGAAGCTTTCTTT.

Ten or more counts support this clonotype. V gene TRBV12-3 or TRBV12-4 combines with J gene TRBJ1-5; possible D gene TRBD1, 5 bases. V was clipped by 7 bases and J by 0 bases, with 7 bases between them. The CDR3 extends over 13 amino acids. For the CDR3, the DNA is TGTGCCAGCATAGGGGATAGCAATCAGCCCCAGCATTTT. Protein sequence: CASIGDSNQPQHF.

V gene TRBV10-2 combines with J gene TRBJ2-4; D possibly corresponds to TRBD1 (6 bases). CDR1 WSHSY and CDR2 SAAADI come from the germline V gene. Trimming cost V 8 bases and J 0 bases, with 14 bases left between them. The CDR3 sequence is 15 residues long. The CDR3 protein is CASGTGRLAKNIQYF. The CDR3 region has the DNA TGCGCCAGCGGTACAGGGCGACTAGCCAAAAACATTCAGTACTTC.

This clonotype occurred a few times. The chain couples TRBV9 to TRBJ2-2, with D perhaps being TRBD1 or TRBD2 (5 bases each). V was cut by 0 bases and J by 5 bases, with 11 bases left in between. The germline V gene encodes CDR1 SGDLS and CDR2 YYNGEE. The CDR3 runs to 15 residues. The CDR3 loop is CASSVVGVTTGELFF. Here the CDR3 DNA reads TGTGCCAGCAGCGTAGTGGGGGTTACGACCGGGGAGCTGTTTTTT.

The rearrangement links TRBV5-1 to TRBJ2-7; D not resolved. Germline CDR1 SGHRS, CDR2 YFSETQ. The CDR3 has 11 amino acids. V shed 2 bases and J shed 5 bases, with 5 bases lying between them. CDR3 sequence: CASSFKNEQYF. The CDR3, as DNA: TGCGCCAGCAGCTTCAAAAACGAGCAGTACTTC.

The sample holds a few counts of this clonotype. The V and J genes are TRBV7-9 and TRBJ2-1; D is undetermined. Deletions cut 6 bases from V and 3 bases from J, with 12 bases between. The length of the CDR3 is 14 residues. Looked up from germline, CDR1 is SEHNR and CDR2 is FQNEAQ (reference sequence). The CDR3 spells CASRRTVGYNEQFF. In DNA, the CDR3 is TGTGCCAGCAGACGGACCGTCGGCTACAATGAGCAGTTCTTC.

Comment on this clonotype: At one end, the junction sequence differs from germline, possibly due to a read error. This chain connects TRBV10-3 to TRBJ1-2; possibly TRBD1 for D (6 bases). This CDR3 spans 15 amino acids. Per germline, CDR1 ENHRY and CDR2 SYGVKD. Written as DNA, the CDR3 is TGCGCCATCAGTGAAACAGGGCTTCCCAACTATGGCTACTCCTTC. This sequence encodes CAISETGLPNYGYSF.

Only a few counts were recorded for this clonotype. The chain carries TRBV5-1 and TRBJ2-7; 7 nucleotides line up with TRBD2. Germline V CDR1 and CDR2: SGHRS, YFSETQ. V lost 3 bases, J lost 7 bases, and 10 bases stayed unmatched. The CDR3 is 14 residues long. CDR3 residues: CASSSTSSNREQYF. The CDR3 bases are TGCGCCAGCAGCTCGACTAGCTCGAATCGGGAGCAGTACTTC.

A few counts support this clonotype. The rearrangement uses TRBV20-1 and TRBJ2-5, with D hard to call. CDR3 size: 14 residues. Between the trimmed V and J ends, which lost 1 base and 5 bases, there was a span of 14 bases. Germline V gene lookup returns CDR1 DFQATT and CDR2 SNEGSKA (reference sequence). CDR3: CSARVIGVGETQYF. CDR3 nucleotide sequence: TGCAGTGCTAGAGTGATTGGGGTAGGGGAGACCCAGTACTTC.

This clonotype was picked up one time. In nucleotides, the CDR3 is TGTGCCAGCTCACCCCGGGTCTTCAATGAGCAGTTCTTC. Its protein product is CASSPRVFNEQFF. The rearrangement joins TRBV18 to TRBJ2-1, with D hard to call. Germline V gene data show CDR1 as KGHSH and CDR2 as LQKENI. V gave up 3 bases and J gave up 6 bases, with 9 bases separating them. CDR3 length: 13 residues.

The chain combines TRBV11-2 with TRBJ2-3; TRBD2 agrees at 10 bases. J gave up 2 bases and V 2 bases, and 7 bases lay outside the gene matches. Germline V gives CDR1 SGHAT, CDR2 FQNNGV. This CDR3 region has 17 residues. CDR3 amino acids: CASSLSPLAGHTDTQYF. The CDR3 coding sequence is TGTGCCAGCAGCTTATCCCCACTAGCGGGGCACACAGATACGCAGTATTTT.

This clonotype has only a few counts. V gene TRBV10-3 combines with J gene TRBJ2-5, with D uncertain. CDR1 is ENHRY and CDR2 is SYGVKD in the germline V gene. The V end lost 4 bases, the J end lost 2 bases, and 5 bases lay between the germline ends. This CDR3 region has 12 residues. The DNA for the CDR3 is TGTGCCATCAGTGGGGGTCAAGAGACCCAGTACTTC. This sequence encodes CAISGGQETQYF.

This clonotype was observed at least ten times. J is TRBJ1-2 and V is TRBV20-1, with D tentatively TRBD1 (6 bases). This CDR3 is built from 14 residues. V lost 5 bases and J lost 4, with 17 bases in between. The V gene's germline CDR1 is DFQATT and CDR2 SNEGSKA (reference sequence). CDR3 bases: TGCAGTGCTTCCTGGACAGAGTCTTCCTATGGCTACACCTTC. Translated, it gives CSASWTESSYGYTF.

Sample share makes this clonotype medium-sized (0.01 to 0.1%). The chain joins TRBV28 to TRBJ1-5; 8 bases match TRBD1. The germline V gene encodes CDR1 MDHEN and CDR2 SYDVKM. V lost 6 bases to trimming and J lost 1 base; unmatched junction nucleotides: 2. CDR3 length: 14 residues. Here the CDR3 DNA reads TGTGCCAGCAGATGGACAGGGAGCAATCAGCCCCAGCATTTT. It encodes CASRWTGSNQPQHF.

The J gene is TRBJ2-3, the V gene TRBV4-3; 7 bases map to TRBD1. CDR3 length: 13 residues. Unmatched junction bases numbered 5, after V lost 0 bases and J lost 11 bases. CDR1 is LGHNA, CDR2 YSLEER, per germline. CDR3 in amino acids: CASSQDKGQRQYF. The CDR3 DNA is TGCGCCAGCAGCCAAGATAAGGGACAGAGGCAGTATTTT.

This clonotype has just a few counts. The V and J genes are TRBV4-2 and TRBJ1-6; no clear D. The CDR3 sequence is 13 residues long. Looked up from germline, CDR1 is LGHNA and CDR2 is YNFKEQ. Trimming took off 3 bases at V and 7 bases at J, with 7 bases between the two ends. In nucleotides, the CDR3 is TGTGCCAGCAGCCAGGGCGGGAATTCACCCCTCCACTTT. Its translation: CASSQGGNSPLHF.

As for this clonotype: A clone one base away is much larger, so this may be a read error. V is TRBV5-1 and J is TRBJ2-3; weak D call: TRBD2 (6 bases). This CDR3 region has 16 residues. The V end was cut by 2 bases, the J end by 7 bases, with 20 bases between. Germline CDR1 and CDR2: SGHRS and YFSETQ. Written as DNA, the CDR3 is TGCGCCAGCAGCTTTGTCCCTAGCGTCCTGATATATACGCAGTATTTT. Translating it yields CASSFVPSVLIYTQYF. Full variable domain (rest looked up from reference TRBV5-1 and TRBJ2-3): KAGVTQTPRYLIKTRGQQVTLSCSPISGHRSVSWYQQTPGQGLQFLFEYFSETQRNKGNFPGRFSGRQFSNSRSEMNVSTLELGDSALYLCASSFVPSVLIYTQYFGPGTRLTVL.

This clonotype showed up just a few times. The rearrangement uses TRBV5-5 and TRBJ2-7; D may be TRBD1 or TRBD2 (5 bases each). The ends were cut back, 4 bases at V and 4 bases at J, with 12 bases in the middle. This CDR3 region has 13 residues. Germline-derived CDR1 and CDR2 are SGHKS and YYEKEE (reference sequence). In nucleotides, the CDR3 is TGTGCCAGCAGCAAGGGACGCTCTTACGAGCAGTACTTC. This codes for CASSKGRSYEQYF. The whole variable domain, filled in from reference TRBV5-5 and TRBJ2-7, reads DAGVTQSPTHLIKTRGQQVTLRCSPISGHKSVSWYQQVLGQGPQFIFQYYEKEERGRGNFPDRFSARQFPNYSSELNVNALLLGDSALYLCASSKGRSYEQYFGPGTRLTVT.

This clonotype was recorded many times. V is TRBV10-3 and J is TRBJ2-3; possible D gene TRBD1, 6 bases. The V and J ends lost 0 bases and 4 bases respectively, with 11 bases between them. This CDR3 has 15 amino acids. Germline V lookup: CDR1 ENHRY, CDR2 SYGVKD. As DNA, the CDR3 is TGTGCCATCAGTGAGTCGGCAGGACAGTCAGATACGCAGTATTTT. Protein: CAISESAGQSDTQYF.

This clonotype showed up many times. This rearrangement joins TRBV5-5 to TRBJ2-7; a weak D match, TRBD1 (6 bases). Trimming left V 4 bases short and J 5 bases short, with 19 bases between. The CDR3 has 15 residues. CDR1 and CDR2 from the germline V gene are SGHKS and YYEKEE (reference sequence). CDR3 loop: CASSPLGRGRDEQYF. The CDR3 DNA follows: TGTGCCAGCAGCCCTTTAGGCAGGGGAAGGGACGAGCAGTACTTC. Variable domain in full (rest from reference TRBV5-5 and TRBJ2-7): DAGVTQSPTHLIKTRGQQVTLRCSPISGHKSVSWYQQVLGQGPQFIFQYYEKEERGRGNFPDRFSARQFPNYSSELNVNALLLGDSALYLCASSPLGRGRDEQYFGPGTRLTVT.

The chain has TRBV3-1 and TRBJ2-7; D unclear. Germline V gene data show CDR1 as LGHDT and CDR2 as YNNKEL (reference sequence). V was shortened by 4 bases and J by 5 bases, with 12 bases between the two germline ends. The CDR3 covers 13 residues. CDR3 sequence: CASSPRAAHEQYF. The CDR3 coding sequence is TGTGCCAGCAGCCCTCGGGCAGCCCACGAGCAGTACTTC.